The sequence of this TCR beta chain was determined in a study of OX40 agonist ivuxolimab in advanced cancers. Study-level information: Partial responses were observed in three patients, of whom one had hepatocellular carcinoma and two had cutaneous melanoma. The study's findings and limits: Among expanded peripheral T cells, antigen specificity went undetermined.

The germline CDR1 and CDR2 sequences are LNHNV and YYDKDF (reference sequence). The junction had 9 bases not matched to a gene; V was cut back by 0 bases and J by 0 bases. The CDR3 has 20 amino acids. The table came from immunoSEQ multiplex PCR; TCRdb's copy has only in-frame clones and leaves some out. The sample contains approximately 60,000 clones, around 86% of which appear only once. On this clone itself: Its target is not known.

J is TRBJ2-6 and V is TRBV15; 9 bases are a match to TRBD1. The TCR was taken from an adult with an advanced solid tumor such as melanoma, head and neck, liver or kidney cancer. The sample in question was CD4+ or CD8+ T cells sorted from blood, obtained in a trial of the OX40 agonist ivuxolimab. The CDR3 sequence: CATSRDSGTGLRSGANVLTF. CDR3 nucleotide sequence: TGTGCCACCAGCAGAGATTCCGGGACAGGGCTCCGCTCTGGGGCCAACGTCCTGACTTTC. The entire variable domain, with the rest obtained from reference TRBV15 and TRBJ2-6, is as follows: DAMVIQNPRYQVTQFGKPVTLSCSQTLNHNVMYWYQQKSSQAPKLLFHYYDKDFNNEADTPDNFQSRRPNTSFCFLDIRSPGLGDTAMYLCATSRDSGTGLRSGANVLTFGAGSRLTVL.